The present entry profiles one TCR beta chain with its context. Original processing notes: Amplification of reference gene primers provided the estimated nucleated cell counts. The method was immunoSEQ multiplex PCR; TCRdb's version includes in-frame clones alone and lacks a portion of them. V and J calls and clone size come straight from that table; D and trimming were deduced from the DNA. The sample records approximately 200,000 clones, roughly 85% being singletons. CDR1 is WSHSY, CDR2 SAAADI, per germline. CDR3 length: 14 residues. With V trimmed by 6 bases and J by 1 base, 4 bases remained unmatched. The record originates from a study of blood T cell repertoires in COVID-19. Study background: Samples representing acute and convalescent COVID-19 were sourced from the United States, Italy and Spain. T cells, B-cell-depleted T cells, or PBMCs provided the cDNA or gDNA that served as material.

Sequences were obtained from peripheral blood. This TCR was recovered from a man in his sixties with acute or convalescent COVID-19. The chain has TRBV10-2 and TRBJ2-7, with 9 bases matching TRBD2. The CDR3 DNA reads as TGCGCCAGCAGGCGGGAGGGGGGGTCCTACGAGCAGTACTTC. It translates to CASRREGGSYEQYF.